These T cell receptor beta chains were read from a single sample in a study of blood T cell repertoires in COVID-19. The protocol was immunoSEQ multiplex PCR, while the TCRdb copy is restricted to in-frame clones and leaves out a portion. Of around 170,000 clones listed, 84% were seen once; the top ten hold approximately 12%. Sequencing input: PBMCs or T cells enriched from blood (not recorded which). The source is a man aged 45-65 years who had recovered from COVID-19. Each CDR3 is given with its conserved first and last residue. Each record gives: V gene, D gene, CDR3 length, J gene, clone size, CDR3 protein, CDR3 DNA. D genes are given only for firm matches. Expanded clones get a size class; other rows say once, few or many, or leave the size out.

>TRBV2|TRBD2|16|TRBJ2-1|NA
CASSDGGVSSYNEQFF
TGTGCCAGCAGTGACGGGGGGGTGTCATCCTACAATGAGCAGTTCTTC
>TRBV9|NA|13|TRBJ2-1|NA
CASSVYKYNEQFF
TGTGCCAGCAGCGTATACAAATACAATGAGCAGTTCTTC
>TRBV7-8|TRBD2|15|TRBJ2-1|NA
CASRTSGGAYNEQFF
TGTGCCAGCAGAACTAGCGGGGGGGCCTACAATGAGCAGTTCTTC
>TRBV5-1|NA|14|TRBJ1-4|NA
CASSFGRVDEKLFF
TGCGCCAGCAGCTTTGGGAGGGTAGATGAAAAACTGTTTTTT
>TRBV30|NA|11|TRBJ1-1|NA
CAWSPRAEAFF
TGTGCCTGGAGCCCCCGTGCTGAAGCTTTCTTT
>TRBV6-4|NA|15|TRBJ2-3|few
CASSEGGGVTDTQYF
TGTGCCAGCAGTGAAGGGGGGGGAGTAACAGATACGCAGTATTTT
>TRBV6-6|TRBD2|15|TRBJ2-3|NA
CASSYRGGTPDTQYF
TGTGCCAGCAGTTACCGGGGGGGTACCCCAGATACGCAGTATTTT
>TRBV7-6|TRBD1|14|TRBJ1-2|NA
CASSSRTGGNGYTF
TGTGCCAGCAGCTCCCGGACAGGGGGGAATGGCTACACCTTC
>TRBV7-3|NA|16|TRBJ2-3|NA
CASSSRTGGRTDTQYF
TGTGCCAGCAGCTCCCGGACCGGGGGAAGAACAGATACGCAGTATTTT
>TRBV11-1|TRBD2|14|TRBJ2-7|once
CASSEAGGTGEQYF
TGTGCCAGCAGCGAAGCGGGGGGCACTGGGGAGCAGTACTTC
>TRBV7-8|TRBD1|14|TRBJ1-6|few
CASTSGQGVSPLHF
TGTGCCAGCACCTCGGGACAGGGAGTCTCACCCCTCCACTTT
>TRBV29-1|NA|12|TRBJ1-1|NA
CSVMTENTEAFF
TGCAGCGTAATGACAGAGAACACTGAAGCTTTCTTT
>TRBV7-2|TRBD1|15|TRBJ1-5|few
CASSLGTGYYQPQHF
TGTGCCAGCAGCTTAGGGACAGGGTACTATCAGCCCCAGCATTTT
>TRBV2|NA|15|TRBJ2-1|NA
CASSPSLSSYNEQFF
TGTGCCAGCAGCCCTAGCTTAAGCTCCTACAATGAGCAGTTCTTC
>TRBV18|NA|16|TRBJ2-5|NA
CASSPAGLLYQETQYF
TGTGCCAGCTCACCGGCAGGACTCTTGTACCAAGAGACCCAGTACTTC
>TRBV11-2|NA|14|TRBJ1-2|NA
CASSLSPQASGYTF
TGTGCCAGCAGCTTATCACCCCAGGCTTCAGGCTACACCTTC
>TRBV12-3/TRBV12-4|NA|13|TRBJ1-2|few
CASSETGSYGYTF
TGTGCCAGCAGTGAAACAGGGAGCTATGGCTACACCTTC
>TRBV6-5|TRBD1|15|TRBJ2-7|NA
CASSLEGQGGWKQYF
TGTGCCAGCAGTTTGGAGGGACAGGGAGGATGGAAGCAGTACTTC
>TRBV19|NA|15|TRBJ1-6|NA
CASSIGLSNNSPLHF
TGTGCCAGTAGTATTGGACTCTCCAATAATTCACCCCTCCACTTT
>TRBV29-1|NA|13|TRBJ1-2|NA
CSVEPGQRGGYTF
TGCAGCGTTGAACCGGGCCAAAGAGGGGGCTACACCTTC
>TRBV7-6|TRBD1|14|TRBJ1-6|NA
CASSTGGENSPLHF
TGTGCCAGCAGTACAGGGGGGGAGAATTCACCCCTCCACTTT
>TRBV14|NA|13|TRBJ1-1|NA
CASSRSGNTEAFF
TGTGCCAGCAGCCGTAGTGGTAACACTGAAGCTTTCTTT